This T cell receptor beta chain was obtained from a study of blood T cell repertoires in COVID-19. Background on the study: The origin of the acute and convalescent COVID-19 samples was the United States, Italy and Spain. The cDNA or gDNA used as material had been derived from T cells, B-cell-depleted T cells, or PBMCs.

Original processing methods: Quantification of nucleated cells was approximated via reference gene primer amplification. Profiling relied on immunoSEQ multiplex PCR, and the TCRdb table lists in-frame clones only, not all of them. V and J calls and clone size are copied from that table; D and trimming were computed from the DNA. The repertoire includes some 150,000 clones, 81% of them detected once, and 8% to 9.5% sits in the top ten. Germline V gene data show CDR1 as MNHNY and CDR2 as SVGAGI (reference sequence). V was clipped by 6 bases and J by 4 bases, with 18 bases between them. This CDR3 spans 16 amino acids.

The receptor was isolated from a woman aged 55 to 70 with active or convalescent COVID-19. This chain joins TRBV6-6 and TRBJ1-4; D perhaps matches TRBD1 (5 bases). Sample: peripheral blood. The CDR3 here is CASSQLSGTLNEKLFF. The CDR3 DNA follows: TGTGCCAGCAGCCAGTTATCCGGGACTCTTAATGAAAAACTGTTTTTT.